This TCR beta chain came from a study of CD8+CD57+ T cells in acquired aplastic anemia. Overall study: Across the sorted CD4+ and CD8+ cells, DNA amounts averaged about 3 ug. Findings and limits, study-wide: For CD8+ Simpson's diversity, patients and controls showed no significant difference. Both patients and controls carried the same twenty-nine CD8+ CDR3 sequences.

This clonotype was recorded many times. Its antigen remains unidentified. The template for TCR beta VDJ and CDR3 sequence profiling was genomic DNA. TCRdb ran MiXCR on the reads and lists one entry per CDR3 protein. This table has roughly 300,000 distinct CDR3 sequences, about 56% appearing once. This receptor was taken from a human donor with severe aplastic anemia or a healthy control (not recorded which). Sequencing was performed on sorted CD4+, CD8+, or CD8+CD57+ T cells (not recorded which) from PBMCs.

The CDR3 DNA reads as TGTGCCAGCAGTTACGGCGGACTAGTTCTGGAGACCCAGTACTTC. It specifies CASSYGGLVLETQYF. This chain joins TRBV6-6 and TRBJ2-5; 7 bases align to TRBD2. The trim removed 2 bases at V and 5 bases at J, leaving 8 bases unmatched. This CDR3 has 15 amino acids. Germline V gene data show CDR1 as MNHNY and CDR2 as SVGAGI (reference sequence).